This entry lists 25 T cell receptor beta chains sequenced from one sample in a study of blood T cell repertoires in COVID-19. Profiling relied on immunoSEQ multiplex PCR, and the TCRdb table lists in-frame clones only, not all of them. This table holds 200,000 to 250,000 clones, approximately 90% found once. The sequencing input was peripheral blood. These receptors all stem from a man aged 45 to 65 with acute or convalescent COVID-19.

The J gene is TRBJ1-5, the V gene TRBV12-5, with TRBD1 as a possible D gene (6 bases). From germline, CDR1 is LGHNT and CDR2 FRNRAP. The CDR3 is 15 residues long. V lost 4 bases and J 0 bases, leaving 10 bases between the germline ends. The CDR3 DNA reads TGTGCTAGTGGTTCCCAAGGGGGTAGCAATCAGCCCCAGCATTTT. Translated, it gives CASGSQGGSNQPQHF.

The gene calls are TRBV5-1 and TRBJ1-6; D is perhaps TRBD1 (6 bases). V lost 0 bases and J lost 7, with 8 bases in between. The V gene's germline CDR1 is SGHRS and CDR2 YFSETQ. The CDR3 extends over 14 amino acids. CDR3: CASSLVQGNSPLHF. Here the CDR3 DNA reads TGCGCCAGCAGCTTGGTTCAGGGGAATTCACCCCTCCACTTT.

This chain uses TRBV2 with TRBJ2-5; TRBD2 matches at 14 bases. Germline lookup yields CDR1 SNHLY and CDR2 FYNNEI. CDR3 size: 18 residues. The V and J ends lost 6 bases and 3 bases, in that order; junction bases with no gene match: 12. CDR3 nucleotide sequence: TGTGCCAGCAGCCAGCGACTAGCGGGGGGGGCTGTAGAAGAGACCCAGTACTTC. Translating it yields CASSQRLAGGAVEETQYF.

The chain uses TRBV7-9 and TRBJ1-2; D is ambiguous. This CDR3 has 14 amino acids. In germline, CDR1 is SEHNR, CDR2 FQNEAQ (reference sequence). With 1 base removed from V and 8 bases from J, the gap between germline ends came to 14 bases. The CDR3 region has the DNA TGTGCCAGCAGCTTAGACATGGGGAGCTCCGGCTACACCTTC. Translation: CASSLDMGSSGYTF. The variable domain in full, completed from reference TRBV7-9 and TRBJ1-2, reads DTGVSQNPRHKITKRGQNVTFRCDPISEHNRLYWYRQTLGQGPEFLTYFQNEAQLEKSRLLSDRFSAERPKGSFSTLEIQRTEQGDSAMYLCASSLDMGSSGYTFGSGTRLTVV.

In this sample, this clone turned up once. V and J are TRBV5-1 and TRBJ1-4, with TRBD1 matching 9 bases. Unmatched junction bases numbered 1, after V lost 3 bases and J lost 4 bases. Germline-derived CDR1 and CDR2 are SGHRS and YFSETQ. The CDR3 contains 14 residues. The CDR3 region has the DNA TGCGCCAGCAGCTGGGACAGGGTTAATGAAAAACTGTTTTTT. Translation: CASSWDRVNEKLFF.

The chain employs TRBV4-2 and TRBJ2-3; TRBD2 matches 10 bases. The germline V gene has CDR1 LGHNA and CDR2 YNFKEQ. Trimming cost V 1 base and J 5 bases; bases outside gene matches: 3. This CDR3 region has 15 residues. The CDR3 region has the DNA TGTGCCAGCAGCCAAGGAGCGGGGGGGCAAGATACGCAGTATTTT. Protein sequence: CASSQGAGGQDTQYF.

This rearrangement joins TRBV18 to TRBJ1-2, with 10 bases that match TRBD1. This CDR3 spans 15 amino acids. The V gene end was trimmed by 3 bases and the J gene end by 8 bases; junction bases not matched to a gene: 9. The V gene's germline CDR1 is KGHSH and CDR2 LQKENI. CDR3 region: CASSPNDRGRIGYTF. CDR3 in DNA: TGTGCCAGCTCACCGAACGACAGGGGGCGCATCGGCTACACCTTC.

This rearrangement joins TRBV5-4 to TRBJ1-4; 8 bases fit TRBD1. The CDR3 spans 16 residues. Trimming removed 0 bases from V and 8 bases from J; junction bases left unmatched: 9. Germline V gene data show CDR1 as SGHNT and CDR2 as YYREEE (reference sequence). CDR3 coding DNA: TGTGCCAGCAGCTTGGAGGCGGCAGGGGGCGCAGAAAAACTGTTTTTT. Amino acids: CASSLEAAGGAEKLFF.

CDR3 bases: TGTGCCAGCAGCCCTCCACTCGAAGAAGAGACCCAGTACTTC. Amino acid sequence: CASSPPLEEETQYF. The chain employs TRBV11-2 and TRBJ2-5; D is uncertain. V lost 5 bases to trimming and J lost 3 bases, with 13 bases between them. Germline-derived CDR1 and CDR2 are SGHAT and FQNNGV. The CDR3 covers 14 residues.

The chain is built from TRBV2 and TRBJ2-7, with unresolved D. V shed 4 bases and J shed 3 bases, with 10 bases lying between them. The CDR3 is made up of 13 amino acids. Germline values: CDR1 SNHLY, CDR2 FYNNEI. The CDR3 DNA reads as TGTGCCAGCAGTGCTGTCTTCAGCTACGAGCAGTACTTC. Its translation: CASSAVFSYEQYF.

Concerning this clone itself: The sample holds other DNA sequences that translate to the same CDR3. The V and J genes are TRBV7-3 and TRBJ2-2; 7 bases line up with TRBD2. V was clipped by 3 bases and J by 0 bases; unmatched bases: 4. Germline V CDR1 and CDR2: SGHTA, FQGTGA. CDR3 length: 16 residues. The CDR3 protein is CASSLGGSANTGELFF. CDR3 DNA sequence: TGTGCCAGCAGCTTGGGAGGGTCCGCGAACACCGGGGAGCTGTTTTTT.

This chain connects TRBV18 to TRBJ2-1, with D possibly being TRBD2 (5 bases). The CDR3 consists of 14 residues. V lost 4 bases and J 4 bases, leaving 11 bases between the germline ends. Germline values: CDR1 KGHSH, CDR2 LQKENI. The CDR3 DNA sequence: TGTGCCAGCTCACGAGGGAACCGGTACAATGAGCAGTTCTTC. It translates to CASSRGNRYNEQFF.

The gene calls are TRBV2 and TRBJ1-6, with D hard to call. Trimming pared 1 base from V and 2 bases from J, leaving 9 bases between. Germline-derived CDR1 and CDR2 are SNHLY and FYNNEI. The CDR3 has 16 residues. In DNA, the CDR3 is TGTGCCAGCAGTGAAGGTCAGCGAGCCTATAATTCACCCCTCCACTTT. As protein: CASSEGQRAYNSPLHF. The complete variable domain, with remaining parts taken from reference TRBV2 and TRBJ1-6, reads EPEVTQTPSHQVTQMGQEVILRCVPISNHLYFYWYRQILGQKVEFLVSFYNNEISEKSEIFDDQFSVERPDGSNFTLKIRSTKLEDSAMYFCASSEGQRAYNSPLHFGNGTRLTVT.

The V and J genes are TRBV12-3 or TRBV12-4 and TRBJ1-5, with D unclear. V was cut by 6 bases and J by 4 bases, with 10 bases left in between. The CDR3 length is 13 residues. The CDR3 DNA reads TGTGCCAGCAGCCGGACTTTTAATCAGCCCCAGCATTTT. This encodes CASSRTFNQPQHF.

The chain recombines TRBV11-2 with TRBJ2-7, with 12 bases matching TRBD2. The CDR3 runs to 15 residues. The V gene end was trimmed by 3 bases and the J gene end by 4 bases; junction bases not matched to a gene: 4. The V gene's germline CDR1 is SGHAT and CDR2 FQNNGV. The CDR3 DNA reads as TGTGCCAGCAGCTTCCTAGCGGGGGGGTCGTACGAGCAGTACTTC. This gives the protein CASSFLAGGSYEQYF. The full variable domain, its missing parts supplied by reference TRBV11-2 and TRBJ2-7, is EAGVAQSPRYKIIEKRQSVAFWCNPISGHATLYWYQQILGQGPKLLIQFQNNGVVDDSQLPKDRFSAERLKGVDSTLKIQPAKLEDSAVYLCASSFLAGGSYEQYFGPGTRLTVT.

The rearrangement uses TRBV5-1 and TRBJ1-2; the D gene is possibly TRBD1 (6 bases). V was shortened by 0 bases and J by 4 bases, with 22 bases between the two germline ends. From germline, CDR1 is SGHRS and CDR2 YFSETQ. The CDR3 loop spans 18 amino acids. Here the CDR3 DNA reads TGCGCCAGCAGCTTGGCCGCTTCACACAGGGAGAATGGCTATGGCTACACCTTC. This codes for CASSLAASHRENGYGYTF.

The DNA for the CDR3 is TGCGCCAGCAGCCTCGGACAGGCTGGCAACTATGGCTACACCTTC. Translating gives CASSLGQAGNYGYTF. The chain employs TRBV4-1 and TRBJ1-2, with 7 nucleotides matching TRBD1. CDR3 length: 15 residues. V shed 4 bases and J 2 bases; nucleotides not matched to a gene: 7. Germline CDR1 reads MGHRA; CDR2 reads YSYEKL.

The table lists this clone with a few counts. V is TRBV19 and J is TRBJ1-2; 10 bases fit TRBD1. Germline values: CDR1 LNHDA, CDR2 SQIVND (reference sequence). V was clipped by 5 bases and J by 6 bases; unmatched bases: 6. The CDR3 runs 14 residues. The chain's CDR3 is CASSPQGTGDGYTF. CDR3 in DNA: TGTGCCAGTAGTCCGCAAGGGACAGGGGATGGCTACACCTTC. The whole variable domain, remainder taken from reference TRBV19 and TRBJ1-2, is DGGITQSPKYLFRKEGQNVTLSCEQNLNHDAMYWYRQDPGQGLRLIYYSQIVNDFQKGDIAEGYSVSREKKESFPLTVTSAQKNPTAFYLCASSPQGTGDGYTFGSGTRLTVV.

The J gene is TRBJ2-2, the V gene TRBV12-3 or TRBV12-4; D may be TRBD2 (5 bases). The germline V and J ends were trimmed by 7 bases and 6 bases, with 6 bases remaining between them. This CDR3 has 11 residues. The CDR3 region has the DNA TGTGCCAGCATGCGGGCCGGGGAGCTGTTTTTT. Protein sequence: CASMRAGELFF.

The CDR3 DNA follows: TGTGCCAGCAGCTTGGGACAGGGCTTATCTAATGAAAAACTGTTTTTT. This encodes CASSLGQGLSNEKLFF. The V call is TRBV7-6, the J call TRBJ1-4; 9 nucleotides agree with TRBD1. The CDR3 extends over 16 amino acids. Germline CDR1 is SGHVS and CDR2 is FNYEAQ. V was clipped by 3 bases and J by 3 bases; unmatched bases: 5.

This chain's CDR3 is CAWSQGTSGGRAYNEQFF. The CDR3 DNA sequence: TGTGCCTGGAGTCAAGGGACTAGCGGGGGACGGGCCTACAATGAGCAGTTCTTC. This chain uses TRBV30 with TRBJ2-1; 14 bases map to TRBD2. Germline loops: CDR1 GTSNPN, CDR2 SVGIG (reference sequence). Trimming cost V 2 bases and J 2 bases; bases outside gene matches: 8. The CDR3 runs 18 residues.

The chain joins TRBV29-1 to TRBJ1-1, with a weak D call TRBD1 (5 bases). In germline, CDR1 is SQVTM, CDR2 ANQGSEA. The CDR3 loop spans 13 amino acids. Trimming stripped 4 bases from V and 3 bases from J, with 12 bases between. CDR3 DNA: TGCAGCGTTGGCAAGGGGAGGGACACTGAAGCTTTCTTT. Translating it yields CSVGKGRDTEAFF.

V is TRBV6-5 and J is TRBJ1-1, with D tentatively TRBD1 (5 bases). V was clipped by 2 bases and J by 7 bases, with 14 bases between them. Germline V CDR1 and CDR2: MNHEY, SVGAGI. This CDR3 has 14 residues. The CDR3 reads CASSYRRGTSEAFF. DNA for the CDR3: TGTGCCAGCAGTTACCGTCGGGGGACTAGTGAAGCTTTCTTT.

The CDR3 loop reads CASSPRDSWGSPLHF. The CDR3, as DNA: TGTGCCAGCAGCCCCAGGGACAGTTGGGGCTCGCCCCTCCACTTT. The V gene is TRBV5-4, the J gene TRBJ1-6, with 7 bases that match TRBD1. After removal of 4 bases from V and 13 bases from J, the junction contained 14 bases not matched to a gene. The CDR3 covers 15 residues. CDR1 is SGHNT and CDR2 is YYREEE in the germline V gene (reference sequence).

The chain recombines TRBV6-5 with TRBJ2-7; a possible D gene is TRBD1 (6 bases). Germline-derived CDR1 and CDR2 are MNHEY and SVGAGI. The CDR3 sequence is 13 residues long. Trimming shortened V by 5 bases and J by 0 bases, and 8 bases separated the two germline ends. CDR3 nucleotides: TGTGCCAGCAGTCGAGGGGGCTCCTACGAGCAGTACTTC. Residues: CASSRGGSYEQYF.